The clone carrying this T cell receptor (beta chain) was seen ten or more times. Its antigen is currently unknown. CDR1 and CDR2 (germline): KGHDR, SFDVKD. V lost 7 bases and J lost 5; bases outside the gene matches: 0. The CDR3 runs to 12 residues. This entry belongs to a study of spatial heterogeneity in lung cancer. On the study more broadly: Across the raw uncorrected reads, a unique TCR and UMI combination was observed, on average, more than ten times. Overall study findings and caveats: How many expanded intratumoral alpha and beta TCRs were present tracked the tumor mutation count, which was a count of nonsynonymous mutations.

TCRdb analysed the 5' RACE reads with MiXCR anew, one entry per CDR3 protein. This table has 20,000 to 25,000 distinct CDR3 sequences, approximately 8.8% appearing once. Regarding time point: sample taken at primary tumor resection. The donor group consisted of roughly 76 patients who had untreated, early-stage non-small cell lung cancer. The receptor was derived from a male donor with early-stage non-small cell lung cancer. This rearrangement joins TRBV24-1 to TRBJ2-1, with 8 bases matching TRBD1. Sequenced material: lung tumor tissue, taken at surgery. CDR3 sequence reads: CATRQGDNEQFF. The CDR3 DNA reads as TGTGCCACCAGACAGGGGGACAATGAGCAGTTCTTC.